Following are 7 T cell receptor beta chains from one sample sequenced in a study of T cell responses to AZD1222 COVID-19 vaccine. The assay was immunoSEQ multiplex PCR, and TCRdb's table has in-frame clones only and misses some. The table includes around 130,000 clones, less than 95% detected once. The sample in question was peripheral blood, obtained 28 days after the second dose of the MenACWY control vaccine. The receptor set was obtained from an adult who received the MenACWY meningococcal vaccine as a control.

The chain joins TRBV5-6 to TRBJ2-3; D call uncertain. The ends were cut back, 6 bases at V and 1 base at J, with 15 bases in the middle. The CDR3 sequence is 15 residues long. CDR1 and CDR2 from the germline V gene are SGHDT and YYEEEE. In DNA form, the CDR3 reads TGTGCCAGCAACACCGCCCCGCTGGGCACAGATACGCAGTATTTT. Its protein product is CASNTAPLGTDTQYF.

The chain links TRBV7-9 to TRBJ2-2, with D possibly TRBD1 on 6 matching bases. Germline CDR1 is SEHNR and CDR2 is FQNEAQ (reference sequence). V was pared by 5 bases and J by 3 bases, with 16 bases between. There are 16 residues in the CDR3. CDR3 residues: CASSRTGLVDTGELFF. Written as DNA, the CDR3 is TGTGCCAGCAGCCGCACAGGGCTCGTAGACACCGGGGAGCTGTTTTTT.

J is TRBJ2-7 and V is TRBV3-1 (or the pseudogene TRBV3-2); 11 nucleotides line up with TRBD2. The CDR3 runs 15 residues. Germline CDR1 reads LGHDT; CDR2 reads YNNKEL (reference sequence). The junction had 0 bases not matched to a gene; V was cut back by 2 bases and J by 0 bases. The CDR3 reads CASSQTSGSSYEQYF. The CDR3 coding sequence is TGTGCCAGCAGCCAAACTAGCGGGAGCTCCTACGAGCAGTACTTC.

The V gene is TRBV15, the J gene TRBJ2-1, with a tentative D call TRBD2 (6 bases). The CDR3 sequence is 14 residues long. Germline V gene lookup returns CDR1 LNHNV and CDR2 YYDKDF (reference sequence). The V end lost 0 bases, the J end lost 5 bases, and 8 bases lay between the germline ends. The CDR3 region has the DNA TGTGCCACCAGCAGAGATGGGGGGAACAATGAGCAGTTCTTC. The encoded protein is CATSRDGGNNEQFF.

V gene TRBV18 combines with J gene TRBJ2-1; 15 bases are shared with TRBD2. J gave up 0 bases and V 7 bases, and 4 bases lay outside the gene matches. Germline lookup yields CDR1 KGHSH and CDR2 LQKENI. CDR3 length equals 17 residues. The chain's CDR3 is CASYGLAGGSSYNEQFF. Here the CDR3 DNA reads TGTGCCAGCTATGGACTAGCGGGGGGGAGCTCCTACAATGAGCAGTTCTTC.

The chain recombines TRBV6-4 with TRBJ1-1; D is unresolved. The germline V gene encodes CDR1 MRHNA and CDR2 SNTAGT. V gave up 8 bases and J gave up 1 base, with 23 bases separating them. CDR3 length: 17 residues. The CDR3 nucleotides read TGTGCCAGCTCACCCGTGCCTCCCTTAGGGCAGAACACTGAAGCTTTCTTT. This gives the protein CASSPVPPLGQNTEAFF.

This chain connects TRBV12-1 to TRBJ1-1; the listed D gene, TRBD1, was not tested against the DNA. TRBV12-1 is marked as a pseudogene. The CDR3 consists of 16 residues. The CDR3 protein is CASSSPPGHLNTEAFF. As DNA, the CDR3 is TGTGCCAGCAGCTCACCTCCGGGACACTTGAACACTGAAGCTTTCTTT.